This T cell receptor (beta chain) was sequenced for a study of cytomegalovirus exposure and HLA in healthy donors. Whole-study findings and limits: A later analysis linked a missense DCLRE1C variant to TCR beta V- and J-gene trimming. Common viral pathogens (according to a later analysis) appeared linked to several of the most significant clusters.

About this clone: The antigen remains unidentified.

This CDR3 comprises 11 residues. Germline-derived CDR1 and CDR2 are GTSNPN and SVGIG (reference sequence). V lost 3 bases and J 4 bases, leaving 7 bases between the germline ends. PCR amplification relied on 60 Vbeta primers (plus 13 Jbeta primers). Data came from immunoSEQ multiplex PCR; TCRdb stores just in-frame clones and leaves some out. The top ten clones hold 3% to 3.5% of a sample with 60,000 to 85,000 clones, around 78% of them seen once. The chain employs TRBV30 and TRBJ2-7; D might be TRBD2 (5 bases). The sequenced material came from PBMCs. This sequence originates from a man aged 40-50 years in good health and CMV-seronegative. Here the CDR3 DNA reads TGTGCCTGGAGCCGAGGGTACGAGCAGTACTTC. Residues: CAWSRGYEQYF.